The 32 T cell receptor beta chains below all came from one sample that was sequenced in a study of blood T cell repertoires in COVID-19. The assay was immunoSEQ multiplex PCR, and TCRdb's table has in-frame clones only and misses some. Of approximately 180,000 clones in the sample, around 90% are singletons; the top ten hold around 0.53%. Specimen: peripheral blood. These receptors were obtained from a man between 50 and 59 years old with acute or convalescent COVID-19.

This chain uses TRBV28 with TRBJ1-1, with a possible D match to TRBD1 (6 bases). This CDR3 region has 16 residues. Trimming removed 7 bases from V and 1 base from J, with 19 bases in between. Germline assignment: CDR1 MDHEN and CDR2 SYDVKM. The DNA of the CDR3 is TGTGCCAGCACGCTCCCAACCCGCAGGGGGAACACTGAAGCTTTCTTT. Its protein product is CASTLPTRRGNTEAFF.

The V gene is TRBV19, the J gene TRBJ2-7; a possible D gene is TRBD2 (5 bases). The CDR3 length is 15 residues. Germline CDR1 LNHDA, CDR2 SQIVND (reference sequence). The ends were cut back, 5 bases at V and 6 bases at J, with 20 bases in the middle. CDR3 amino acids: CASSPRTGKVGEQYF. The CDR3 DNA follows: TGTGCCAGTAGTCCAAGGACGGGAAAGGTTGGCGAGCAGTACTTC.

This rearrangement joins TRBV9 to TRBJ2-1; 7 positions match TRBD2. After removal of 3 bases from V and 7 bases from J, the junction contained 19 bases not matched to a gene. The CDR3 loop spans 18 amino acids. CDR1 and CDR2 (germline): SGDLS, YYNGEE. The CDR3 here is CASSGEVARGRALNEQFF. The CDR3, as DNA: TGTGCCAGCAGCGGGGAAGTAGCTCGGGGGAGGGCCTTAAATGAGCAGTTCTTC.

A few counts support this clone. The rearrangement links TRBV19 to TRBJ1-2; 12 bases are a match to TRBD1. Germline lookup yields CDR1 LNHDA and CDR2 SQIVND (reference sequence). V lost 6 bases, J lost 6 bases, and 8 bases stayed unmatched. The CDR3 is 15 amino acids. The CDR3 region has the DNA TGTGCCAGTAGGCCGGGACAGGGGGCGGAAAATGGCTACACCTTC. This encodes CASRPGQGAENGYTF.

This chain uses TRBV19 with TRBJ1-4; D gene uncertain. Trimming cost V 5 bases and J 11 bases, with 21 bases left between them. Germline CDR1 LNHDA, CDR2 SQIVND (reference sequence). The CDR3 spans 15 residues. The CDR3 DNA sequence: TGTGCCAGTAGTCCCCAAAGGACGGGAGGTGATAAACTGTTTTTT. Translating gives CASSPQRTGGDKLFF.

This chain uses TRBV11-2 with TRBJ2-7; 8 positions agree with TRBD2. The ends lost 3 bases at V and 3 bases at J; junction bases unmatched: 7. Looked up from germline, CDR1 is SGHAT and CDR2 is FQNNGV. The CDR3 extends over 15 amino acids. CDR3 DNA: TGTGCCAGCAGCTTCGGGGGGGGGTCCTACTACGAGCAGTACTTC. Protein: CASSFGGGSYYEQYF. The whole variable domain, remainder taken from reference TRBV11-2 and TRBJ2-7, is EAGVAQSPRYKIIEKRQSVAFWCNPISGHATLYWYQQILGQGPKLLIQFQNNGVVDDSQLPKDRFSAERLKGVDSTLKIQPAKLEDSAVYLCASSFGGGSYYEQYFGPGTRLTVT.

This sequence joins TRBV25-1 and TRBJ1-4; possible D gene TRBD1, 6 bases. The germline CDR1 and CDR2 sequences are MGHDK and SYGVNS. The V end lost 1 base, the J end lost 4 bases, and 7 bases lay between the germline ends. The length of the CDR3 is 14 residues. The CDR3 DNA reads TGTGCCAGCAGTGAATGGACAGATAATGAAAAACTGTTTTTT. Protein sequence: CASSEWTDNEKLFF. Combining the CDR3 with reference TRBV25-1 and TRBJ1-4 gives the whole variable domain EADIYQTPRYLVIGTGKKITLECSQTMGHDKMYWYQQDPGMELHLIHYSYGVNSTEKGDLSSESTVSRIRTEHFPLTLESARPSHTSQYLCASSEWTDNEKLFFGSGTQLSVL.

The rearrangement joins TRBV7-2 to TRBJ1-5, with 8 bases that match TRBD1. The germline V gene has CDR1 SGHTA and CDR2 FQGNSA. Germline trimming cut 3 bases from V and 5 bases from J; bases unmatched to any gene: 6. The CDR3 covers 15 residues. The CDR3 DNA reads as TGTGCCAGCAGCTTCGGGACAGGACTATATCAGCCCCAGCATTTT. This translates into CASSFGTGLYQPQHF.

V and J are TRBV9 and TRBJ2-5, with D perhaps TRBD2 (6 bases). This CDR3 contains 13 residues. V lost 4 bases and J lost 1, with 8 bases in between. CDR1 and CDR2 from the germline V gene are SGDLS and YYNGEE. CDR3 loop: CASSRDFQETQYF. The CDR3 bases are TGTGCCAGCAGCCGGGACTTCCAAGAGACCCAGTACTTC.

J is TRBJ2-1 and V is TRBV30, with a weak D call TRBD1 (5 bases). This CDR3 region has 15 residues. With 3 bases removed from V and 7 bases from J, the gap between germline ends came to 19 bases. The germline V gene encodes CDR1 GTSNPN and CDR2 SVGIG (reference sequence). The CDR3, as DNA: TGTGCCTGGAGGGCCAACCGAGCCCCAGGGAATGAGCAGTTCTTC. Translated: CAWRANRAPGNEQFF.

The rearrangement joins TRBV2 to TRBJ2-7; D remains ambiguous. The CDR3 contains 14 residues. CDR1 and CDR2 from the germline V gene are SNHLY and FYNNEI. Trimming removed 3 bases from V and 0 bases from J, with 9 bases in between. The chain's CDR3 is CASSERRNSYEQYF. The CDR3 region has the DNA TGTGCCAGCAGTGAGAGGCGAAACTCCTACGAGCAGTACTTC.

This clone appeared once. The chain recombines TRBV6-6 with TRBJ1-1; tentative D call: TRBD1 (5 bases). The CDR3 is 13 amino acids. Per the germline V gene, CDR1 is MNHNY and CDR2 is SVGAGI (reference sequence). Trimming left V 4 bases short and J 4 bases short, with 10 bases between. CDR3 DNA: TGTGCCAGCAGTTCGACAGTGAGCACTGAAGCTTTCTTT. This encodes CASSSTVSTEAFF.

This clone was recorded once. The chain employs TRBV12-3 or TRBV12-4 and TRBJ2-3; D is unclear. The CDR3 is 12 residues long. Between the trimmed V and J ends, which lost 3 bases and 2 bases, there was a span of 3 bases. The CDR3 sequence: CASSFYTDTQYF. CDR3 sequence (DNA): TGTGCCAGCAGTTTCTACACAGATACGCAGTATTTT.

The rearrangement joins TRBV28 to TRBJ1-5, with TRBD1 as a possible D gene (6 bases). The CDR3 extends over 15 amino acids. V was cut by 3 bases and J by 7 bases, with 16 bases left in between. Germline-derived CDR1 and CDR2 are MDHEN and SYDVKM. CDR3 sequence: CASSLITGSPQPQHF. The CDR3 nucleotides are TGTGCCAGCAGTTTGATAACAGGGTCTCCGCAGCCCCAGCATTTT.

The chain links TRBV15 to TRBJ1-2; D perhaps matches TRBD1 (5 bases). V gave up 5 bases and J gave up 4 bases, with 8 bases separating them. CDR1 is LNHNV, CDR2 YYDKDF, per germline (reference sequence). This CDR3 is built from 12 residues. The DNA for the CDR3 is TGTGCCACCAGCGGGGCAGGCTATGGCTACACCTTC. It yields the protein CATSGAGYGYTF.

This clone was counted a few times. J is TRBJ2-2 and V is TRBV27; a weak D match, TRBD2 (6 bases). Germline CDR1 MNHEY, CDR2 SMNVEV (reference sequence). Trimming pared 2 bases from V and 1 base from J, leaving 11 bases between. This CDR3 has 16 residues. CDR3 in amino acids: CASSLGSGLNTGELFF. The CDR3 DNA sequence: TGTGCCAGCAGTTTAGGTAGCGGATTGAACACCGGGGAGCTGTTTTTT.

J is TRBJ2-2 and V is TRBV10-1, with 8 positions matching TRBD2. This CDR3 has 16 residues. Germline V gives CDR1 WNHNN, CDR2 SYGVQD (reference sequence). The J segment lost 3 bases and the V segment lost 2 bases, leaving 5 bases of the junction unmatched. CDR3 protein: CASSEPGGAYTGELFF. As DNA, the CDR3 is TGCGCCAGCAGTGAGCCCGGGGGGGCCTACACCGGGGAGCTGTTTTTT.

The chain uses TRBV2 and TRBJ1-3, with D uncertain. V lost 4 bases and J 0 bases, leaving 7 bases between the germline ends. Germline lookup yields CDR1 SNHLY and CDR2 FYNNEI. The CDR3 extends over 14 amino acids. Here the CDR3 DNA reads TGTGCCAGCAGTGTTGTCCTCTCTGGAAACACCATATATTTT. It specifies CASSVVLSGNTIYF.

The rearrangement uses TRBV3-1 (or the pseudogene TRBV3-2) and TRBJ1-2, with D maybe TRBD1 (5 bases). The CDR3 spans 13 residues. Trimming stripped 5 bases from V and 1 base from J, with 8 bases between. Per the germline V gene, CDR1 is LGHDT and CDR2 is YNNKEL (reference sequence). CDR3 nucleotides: TGTGCCAGCAGCTACAGGAGTAACTATGGCTACACCTTC. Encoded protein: CASSYRSNYGYTF.

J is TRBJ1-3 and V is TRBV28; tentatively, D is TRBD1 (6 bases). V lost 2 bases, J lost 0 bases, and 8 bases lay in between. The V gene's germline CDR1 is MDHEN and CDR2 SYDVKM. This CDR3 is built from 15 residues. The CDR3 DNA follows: TGTGCCAGCAGTTTACCCAGGGGCTCTGGAAACACCATATATTTT. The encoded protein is CASSLPRGSGNTIYF.

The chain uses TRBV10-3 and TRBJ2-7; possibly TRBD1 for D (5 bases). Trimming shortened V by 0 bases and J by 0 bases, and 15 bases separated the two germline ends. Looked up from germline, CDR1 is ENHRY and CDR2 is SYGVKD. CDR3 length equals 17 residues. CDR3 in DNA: TGTGCCATCAGTGAGTCTCAAGGGGCCCAGAGCTCCTACGAGCAGTACTTC. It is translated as CAISESQGAQSSYEQYF.

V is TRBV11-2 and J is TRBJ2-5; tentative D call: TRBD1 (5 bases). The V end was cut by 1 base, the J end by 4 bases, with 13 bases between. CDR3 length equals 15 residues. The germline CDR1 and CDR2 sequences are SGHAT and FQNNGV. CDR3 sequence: CASSLASQGGETQYF. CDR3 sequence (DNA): TGTGCCAGCAGCTTAGCTTCCCAGGGTGGAGAGACCCAGTACTTC.

The CDR3: CATSRVRDAPYEQYF. The CDR3 nucleotides are TGTGCCACCAGCAGAGTAAGAGATGCCCCCTACGAGCAGTACTTC. The genes are TRBV15 and TRBJ2-7, with D unresolved. Germline CDR1 reads LNHNV; CDR2 reads YYDKDF (reference sequence). V lost 1 base and J 2 bases, leaving 12 bases between the germline ends. CDR3 length: 15 residues.

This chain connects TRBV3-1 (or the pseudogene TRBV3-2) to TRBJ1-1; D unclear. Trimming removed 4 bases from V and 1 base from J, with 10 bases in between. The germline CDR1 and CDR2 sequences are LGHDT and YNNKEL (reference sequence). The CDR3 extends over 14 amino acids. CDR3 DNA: TGTGCCAGCAGCCGTGACCGGGGGAACACTGAAGCTTTCTTT. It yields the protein CASSRDRGNTEAFF.

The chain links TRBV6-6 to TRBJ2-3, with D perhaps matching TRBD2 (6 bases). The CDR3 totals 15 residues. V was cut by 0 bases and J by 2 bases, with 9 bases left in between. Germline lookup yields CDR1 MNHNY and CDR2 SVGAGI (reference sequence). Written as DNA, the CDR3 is TGTGCCAGCAGTTACTCGGGGGGTTTCACAGATACGCAGTATTTT. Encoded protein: CASSYSGGFTDTQYF.

CDR3 sequence (DNA): TGTGCCAGCAGCTTATTGGTAGCTAATGAAAAACTGTTTTTT. This codes for CASSLLVANEKLFF. The rearrangement joins TRBV7-9 to TRBJ1-4; D ambiguous. This CDR3 contains 14 residues. Looked up from germline, CDR1 is SEHNR and CDR2 is FQNEAQ (reference sequence). V lost 2 bases to trimming and J lost 3 bases, with 7 bases between them.

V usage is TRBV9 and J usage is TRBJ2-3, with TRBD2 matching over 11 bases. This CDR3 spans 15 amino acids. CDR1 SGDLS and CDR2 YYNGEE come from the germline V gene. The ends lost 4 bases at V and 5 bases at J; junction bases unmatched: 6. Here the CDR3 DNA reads TGTGCCAGCAGCCGGCAACTAGCGGGGGTAGATACGCAGTATTTT. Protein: CASSRQLAGVDTQYF.

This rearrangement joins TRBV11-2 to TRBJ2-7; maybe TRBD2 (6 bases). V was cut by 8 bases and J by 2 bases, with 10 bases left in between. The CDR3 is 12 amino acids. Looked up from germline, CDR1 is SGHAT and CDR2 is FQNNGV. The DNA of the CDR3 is TGTGCCAGCGGGTGGGGGGCCTACGAGCAGTACGTC. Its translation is CASGWGAYEQYV.

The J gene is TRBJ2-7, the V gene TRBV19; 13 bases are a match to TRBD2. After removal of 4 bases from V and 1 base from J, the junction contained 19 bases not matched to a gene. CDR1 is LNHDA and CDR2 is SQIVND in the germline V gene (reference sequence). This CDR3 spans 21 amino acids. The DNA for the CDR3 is TGTGCCAGTAGTACAGACAGGCCGGGACTAGCGGGACCGACCGCTTCCTACGAGCAGTACTTC. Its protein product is CASSTDRPGLAGPTASYEQYF. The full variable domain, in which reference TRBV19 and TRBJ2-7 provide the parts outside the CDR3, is DGGITQSPKYLFRKEGQNVTLSCEQNLNHDAMYWYRQDPGQGLRLIYYSQIVNDFQKGDIAEGYSVSREKKESFPLTVTSAQKNPTAFYLCASSTDRPGLAGPTASYEQYFGPGTRLTVT.

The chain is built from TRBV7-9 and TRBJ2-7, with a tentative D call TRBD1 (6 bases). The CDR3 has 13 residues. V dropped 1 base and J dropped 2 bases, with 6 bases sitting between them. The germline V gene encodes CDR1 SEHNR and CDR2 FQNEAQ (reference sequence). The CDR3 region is CASSLGTAYEQYV. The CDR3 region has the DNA TGTGCCAGCAGCTTAGGGACAGCCTACGAGCAGTACGTC.

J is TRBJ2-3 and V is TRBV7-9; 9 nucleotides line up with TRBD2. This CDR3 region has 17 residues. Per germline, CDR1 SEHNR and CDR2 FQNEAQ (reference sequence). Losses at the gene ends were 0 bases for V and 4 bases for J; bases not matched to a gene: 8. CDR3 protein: CASSLARLAGIADTQYF. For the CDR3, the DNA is TGTGCCAGCAGCTTAGCGCGTCTAGCGGGGATAGCAGATACGCAGTATTTT.

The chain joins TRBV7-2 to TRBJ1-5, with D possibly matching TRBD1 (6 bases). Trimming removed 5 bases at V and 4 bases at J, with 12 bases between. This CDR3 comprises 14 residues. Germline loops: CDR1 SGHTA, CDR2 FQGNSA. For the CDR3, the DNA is TGTGCCAGCAGCGCACAGGGAAGAAATCAGCCCCAGCATTTT. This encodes CASSAQGRNQPQHF. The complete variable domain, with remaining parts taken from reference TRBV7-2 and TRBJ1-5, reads GAGVSQSPSNKVTEKGKDVELRCDPISGHTALYWYRQSLGQGLEFLIYFQGNSAPDKSGLPSDRFSAERTGGSVSTLTIQRTQQEDSAVYLCASSAQGRNQPQHFGDGTRLSIL.